These 10 T cell receptor beta chains originate from one sample sequenced in a study of Ad26.COV2.S vaccination and SARS-CoV-2 variants. Treatment reported: some 19 received Ad26.COV2.S at low or high dose, single or two shots; a few received placebo; per-sample allocation not given. Samples analyzed were those drawn on day 63 after the first vaccine or placebo injection. Sequencing was performed with immunoSEQ multiplex PCR; in TCRdb, only in-frame clones are kept and a portion is missing. The sample lists a few hundred thousand clones, roughly 87% occurring once. The sample in question was peripheral blood, obtained in a trial of Ad26.COV2.S vaccine versus placebo. The origin of the receptors is a person between 18 and 65 years old who received the Ad26.COV2.S COVID-19 vaccine or a placebo.

J is TRBJ1-2 and V is TRBV4-1; D call uncertain. CDR3 length: 13 amino acids. Germline CDR1 and CDR2: MGHRA and YSYEKL. Trimming removed 0 bases at V and 8 bases at J, with 10 bases between. This chain's CDR3 is CASSQDQAWGYTF. In DNA, the CDR3 is TGCGCCAGCAGCCAAGATCAGGCGTGGGGCTACACCTTC.

This sequence joins TRBV6-2 or TRBV6-3 and TRBJ2-2, with D perhaps matching TRBD1 (6 bases). From germline, CDR1 is MNHEY and CDR2 SVGEGT. The CDR3 runs to 16 residues. V was trimmed by 5 bases and J by 6 bases, leaving 19 bases between them. CDR3 sequence reads: CASSPVRTGTPGELFF. In nucleotides, the CDR3 is TGTGCCAGCAGTCCAGTCCGAACAGGGACCCCCGGGGAGCTGTTTTTT.

CDR3: CSVRQGGTDTQYF. CDR3 DNA: TGCAGCGTGCGACAGGGAGGTACAGATACGCAGTATTTT. This sequence joins TRBV29-1 and TRBJ2-3; perhaps TRBD1 as D (7 bases). This CDR3 is 13 amino acids long. Germline V lookup: CDR1 SQVTM, CDR2 ANQGSEA. Trimming removed 6 bases at V and 3 bases at J, with 13 bases between.

The chain employs TRBV6-5 and TRBJ2-7; possibly TRBD2 for D (6 bases). The CDR3 has 15 amino acids. Between the trimmed V and J ends, which lost 6 bases and 2 bases, there was a span of 17 bases. The germline V gene has CDR1 MNHEY and CDR2 SVGAGI. Here the CDR3 reads CASRPVLEGTYEQYF. The CDR3 DNA follows: TGTGCCAGCAGGCCGGTGCTGGAGGGGACCTACGAGCAGTACTTC.

The rearrangement uses TRBV15 and TRBJ2-7, with D perhaps assigned TRBD1 or TRBD2 (6 bases each). V lost 3 bases, J lost 3 bases, and 18 bases lay in between. The germline CDR1 and CDR2 sequences are LNHNV and YYDKDF (reference sequence). The CDR3 has 16 residues. CDR3: CATSSSRGGKVYEQYF. As DNA, the CDR3 is TGTGCCACCAGCAGTTCAAGAGGGGGGAAAGTCTACGAGCAGTACTTC.

This clone showed up just a few times. The rearrangement joins TRBV28 to TRBJ1-2; D is perhaps TRBD1 (6 bases). The germline V gene has CDR1 MDHEN and CDR2 SYDVKM. Trimming removed 7 bases at V and 6 bases at J, with 15 bases between. The CDR3 has 13 residues. The DNA for the CDR3 is TGTGCCAGCACCCTGACAGGTTTCAATGGCTACACCTTC. Translation gives CASTLTGFNGYTF.

Only one count was recorded for this clone. This sequence joins TRBV18 and TRBJ2-3; D is uncertain. The CDR3 is made up of 13 amino acids. V was cut by 3 bases and J by 5 bases, with 9 bases left in between. Germline V lookup: CDR1 KGHSH, CDR2 LQKENI. The CDR3 sequence: CASSPSAVDTQYF. The CDR3 coding sequence is TGTGCCAGCTCACCGTCTGCGGTAGATACGCAGTATTTT.

With regard to this clone: Compared with germline, one end of the junction differs, possibly owing to a read error. The chain joins TRBV30 to TRBJ2-7, with D tentatively TRBD2 (7 bases). CDR3 size: 13 residues. Germline-derived CDR1 and CDR2 are GTSNPN and SVGIG (reference sequence). As DNA, the CDR3 is TGTGTCTGGAGTGAGGGGGGGTCCTACGAGCAGTACTTC. It yields the protein CVWSEGGSYEQYF.

The V gene is TRBV30, the J gene TRBJ2-3, with TRBD2 identical over 7 bases. Germline lookup yields CDR1 GTSNPN and CDR2 SVGIG (reference sequence). V shed 3 bases, J shed 4 bases, and the junction held 10 bases outside the gene matches. The CDR3 loop spans 15 amino acids. The CDR3, as DNA: TGTGCCTGGAGCCCCGGGAGGAGGATCGCAGATACGCAGTATTTT. It specifies CAWSPGRRIADTQYF.

The chain recombines TRBV7-2 with TRBJ1-2, with TRBD1 as a possible D gene (6 bases). CDR1 and CDR2 (germline): SGHTA, FQGNSA. The V end was cut by 5 bases, the J end by 8 bases, with 12 bases between. CDR3 size: 12 residues. The CDR3 loop is CASSADRGGYTF. DNA for the CDR3: TGTGCCAGCAGCGCGGACAGAGGCGGCTACACCTTC.